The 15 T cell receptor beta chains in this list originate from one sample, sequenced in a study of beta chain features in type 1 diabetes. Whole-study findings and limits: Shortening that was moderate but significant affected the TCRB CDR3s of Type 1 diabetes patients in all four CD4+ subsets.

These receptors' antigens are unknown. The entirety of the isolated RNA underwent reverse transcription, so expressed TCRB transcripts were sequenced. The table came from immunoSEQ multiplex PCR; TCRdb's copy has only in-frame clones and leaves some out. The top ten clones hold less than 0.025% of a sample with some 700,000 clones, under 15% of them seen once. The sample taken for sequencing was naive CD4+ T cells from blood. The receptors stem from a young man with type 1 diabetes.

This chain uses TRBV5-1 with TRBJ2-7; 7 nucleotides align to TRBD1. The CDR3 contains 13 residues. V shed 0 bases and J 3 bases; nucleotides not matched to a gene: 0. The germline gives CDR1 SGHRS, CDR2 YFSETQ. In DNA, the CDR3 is TGCGCCAGCAGCTTGGACAGGGGCTACGAGCAGTACTTC. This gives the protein CASSLDRGYEQYF.

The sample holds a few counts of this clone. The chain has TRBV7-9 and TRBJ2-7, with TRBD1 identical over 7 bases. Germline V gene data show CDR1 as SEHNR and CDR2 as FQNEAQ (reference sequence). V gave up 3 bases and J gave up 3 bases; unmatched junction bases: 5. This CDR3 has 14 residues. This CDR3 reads CASSFDRVGYEQYF. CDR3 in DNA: TGTGCCAGCAGCTTTGACAGGGTCGGCTACGAGCAGTACTTC.

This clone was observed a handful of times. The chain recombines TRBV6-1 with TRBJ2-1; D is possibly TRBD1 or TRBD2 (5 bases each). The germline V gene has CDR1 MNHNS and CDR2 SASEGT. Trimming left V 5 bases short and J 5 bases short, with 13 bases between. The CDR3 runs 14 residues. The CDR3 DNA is TGTGCCAGCAGTAACCTCCGGGACCACAATGAGCAGTTCTTC. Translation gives CASSNLRDHNEQFF.

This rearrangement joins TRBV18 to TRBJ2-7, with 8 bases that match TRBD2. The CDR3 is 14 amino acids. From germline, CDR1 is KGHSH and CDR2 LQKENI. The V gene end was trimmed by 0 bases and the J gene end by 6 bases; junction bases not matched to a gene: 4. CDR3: CASSPPALAGEQYF. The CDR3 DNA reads TGTGCCAGCTCACCACCTGCGCTAGCGGGCGAGCAGTACTTC.

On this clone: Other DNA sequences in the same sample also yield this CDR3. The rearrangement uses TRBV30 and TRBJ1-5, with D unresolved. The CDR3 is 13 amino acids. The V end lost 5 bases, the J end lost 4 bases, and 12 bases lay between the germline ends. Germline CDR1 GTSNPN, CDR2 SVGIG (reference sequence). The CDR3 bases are TGTGCCTGGTCCCGGACCTCTAATCAGCCCCAGCATTTT. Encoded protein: CAWSRTSNQPQHF. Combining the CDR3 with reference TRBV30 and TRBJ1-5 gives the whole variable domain SQTIHQWPATLVQPVGSPLSLECTVEGTSNPNLYWYRQAAGRGLQLLFYSVGIGQISSEVPQNLSASRPQDRQFILSSKKLLLSDSGFYLCAWSRTSNQPQHFGDGTRLSIL.

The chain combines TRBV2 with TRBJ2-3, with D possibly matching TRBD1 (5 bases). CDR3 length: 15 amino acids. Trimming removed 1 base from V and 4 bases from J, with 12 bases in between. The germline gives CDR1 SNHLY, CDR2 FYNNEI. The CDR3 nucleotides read TGTGCCAGCAGTGAAGGGGGCATAGGGGCAGATACGCAGTATTTT. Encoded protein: CASSEGGIGADTQYF. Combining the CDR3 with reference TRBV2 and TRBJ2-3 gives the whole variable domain EPEVTQTPSHQVTQMGQEVILRCVPISNHLYFYWYRQILGQKVEFLVSFYNNEISEKSEIFDDQFSVERPDGSNFTLKIRSTKLEDSAMYFCASSEGGIGADTQYFGPGTRLTVL.

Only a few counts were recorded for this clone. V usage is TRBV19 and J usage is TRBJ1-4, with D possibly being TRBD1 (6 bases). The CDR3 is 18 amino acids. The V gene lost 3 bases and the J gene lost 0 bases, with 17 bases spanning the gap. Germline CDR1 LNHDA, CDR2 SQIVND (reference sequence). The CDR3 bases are TGTGCCAGTAGTATTATTGGACAGCGATCCGCAACTAATGAAAAACTGTTTTTT. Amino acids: CASSIIGQRSATNEKLFF.

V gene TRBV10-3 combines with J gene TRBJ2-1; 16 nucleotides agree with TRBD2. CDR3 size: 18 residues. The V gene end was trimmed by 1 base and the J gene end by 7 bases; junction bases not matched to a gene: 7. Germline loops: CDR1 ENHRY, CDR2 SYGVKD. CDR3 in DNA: TGTGCCATCAGTGAGTACGGGACTAGCGGGGGGGCCGTGAATGAGCAGTTCTTC. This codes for CAISEYGTSGGAVNEQFF.

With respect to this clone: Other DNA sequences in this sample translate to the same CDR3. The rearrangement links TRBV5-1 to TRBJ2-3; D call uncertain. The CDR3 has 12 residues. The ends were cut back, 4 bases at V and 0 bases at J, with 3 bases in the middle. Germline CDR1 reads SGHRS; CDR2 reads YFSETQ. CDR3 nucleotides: TGCGCCAGCAGCGAGAGCACAGATACGCAGTATTTT. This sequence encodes CASSESTDTQYF.

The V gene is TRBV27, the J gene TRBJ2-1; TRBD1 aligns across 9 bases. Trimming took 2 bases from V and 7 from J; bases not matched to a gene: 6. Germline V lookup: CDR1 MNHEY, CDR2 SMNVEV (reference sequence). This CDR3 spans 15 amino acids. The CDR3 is CASSLAGTGKNEQFF. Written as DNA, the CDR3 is TGTGCCAGCAGTTTAGCCGGGACAGGGAAGAATGAGCAGTTCTTC.

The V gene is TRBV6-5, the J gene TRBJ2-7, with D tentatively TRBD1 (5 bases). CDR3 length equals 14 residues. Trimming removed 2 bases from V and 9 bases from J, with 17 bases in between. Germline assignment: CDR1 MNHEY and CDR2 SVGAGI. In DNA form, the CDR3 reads TGTGCCAGCAGTTACACCGACAGTCCGTTTGGGCAGTACTTC. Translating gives CASSYTDSPFGQYF.

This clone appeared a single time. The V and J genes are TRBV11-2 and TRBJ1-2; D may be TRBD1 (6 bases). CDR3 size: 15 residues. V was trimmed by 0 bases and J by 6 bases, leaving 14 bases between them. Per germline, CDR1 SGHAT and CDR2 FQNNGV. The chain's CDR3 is CASSLDQPGHNGYTF. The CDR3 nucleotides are TGTGCCAGCAGCTTAGATCAACCGGGACACAATGGCTACACCTTC.

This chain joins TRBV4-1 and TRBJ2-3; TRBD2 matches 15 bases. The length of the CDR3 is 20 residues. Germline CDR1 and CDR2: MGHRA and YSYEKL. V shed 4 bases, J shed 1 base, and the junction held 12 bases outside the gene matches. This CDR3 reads CASSLGPGLAGGDRTDTQYF. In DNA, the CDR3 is TGCGCCAGCAGCCTGGGCCCGGGACTAGCGGGGGGCGATCGCACAGATACGCAGTATTTT.

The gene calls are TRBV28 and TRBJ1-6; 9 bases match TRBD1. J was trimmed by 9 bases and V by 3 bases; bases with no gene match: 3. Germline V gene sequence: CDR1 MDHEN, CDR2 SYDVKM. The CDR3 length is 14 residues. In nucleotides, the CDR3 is TGTGCCAGCAGTTTCGGGGACAGGGTTTCACCCCTCCACTTT. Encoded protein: CASSFGDRVSPLHF.

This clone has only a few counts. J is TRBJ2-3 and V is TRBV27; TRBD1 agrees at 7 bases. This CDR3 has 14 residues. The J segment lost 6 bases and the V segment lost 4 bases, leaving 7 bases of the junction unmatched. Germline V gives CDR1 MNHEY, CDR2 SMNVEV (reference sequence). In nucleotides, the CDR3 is TGTGCCAGCAGTTCCTCACAGGGGTTGGATACGCAGTATTTT. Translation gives CASSSSQGLDTQYF.